These 8 T cell receptor beta chains were sequenced from one sample in a study of Graves' ophthalmopathy and Graves' hyperthyroidism. Using RNA transcripts, the TCR beta CDR3 regions were amplified. HTBI primers primed a first-round RT-PCR, and a second-round multiplex PCR followed. From the multiplex PCR reads, TCRdb called clonotypes with MiXCR, one entry per CDR3 protein. The sample holds about 220,000 distinct CDR3 sequences, 20% to 25% seen once. Sequencing was done on a sample of peripheral blood. The receptors shown here come from a woman aged 45 to 65 with Graves' ophthalmopathy.

V usage is TRBV6-2 or TRBV6-3 and J usage is TRBJ1-5, with D hard to call. The germline V gene has CDR1 MNHEY and CDR2 SVGEGT. Trimming shortened V by 2 bases and J by 5 bases, and 7 bases separated the two germline ends. This CDR3 is 13 amino acids long. CDR3: CASSYGPYQPQHF. The CDR3 DNA is TGTGCCAGCAGTTACGGTCCCTATCAGCCCCAGCATTTT.

In its sample, this clonotype was seen many times. V is TRBV19 and J is TRBJ1-5, with 8 bases lining up with TRBD1. This CDR3 spans 15 amino acids. V shed 3 bases and J 6 bases; nucleotides not matched to a gene: 7. CDR1 and CDR2 from the germline V gene are LNHDA and SQIVND (reference sequence). For the CDR3, the DNA is TGTGCCAGTAGTATTTCAGGGGGCGAGATTCAGCCCCAGCATTTT. This translates into CASSISGGEIQPQHF.

The sample holds many counts of this clonotype. The V call is TRBV24-1, the J call TRBJ2-5; D could derive from TRBD1 or TRBD2 (5 bases each). CDR1 is KGHDR, CDR2 SFDVKD, per germline. The CDR3 runs to 14 residues. Trimming shortened V by 1 base and J by 5 bases, and 10 bases separated the two germline ends. This chain's CDR3 is CATSDFRGGETQYF. The DNA for the CDR3 is TGTGCCACCAGTGATTTTAGGGGCGGGGAGACCCAGTACTTC.

Regarding this clonotype: Compared with germline, one end of the junction differs, possibly owing to a read error. This rearrangement joins TRBV11-1 to TRBJ2-7, with D perhaps matching TRBD1 (6 bases). The CDR3 length is 15 residues. Germline V CDR1 and CDR2: SGHAT, FQDESV (reference sequence). The CDR3 reads CAISAGTKIRYEQYF. CDR3 nucleotides: TGTGCCATCAGCGCCGGGACAAAAATCCGCTACGAGCAGTACTTC.

This clonotype was detected many times. This chain joins TRBV19 and TRBJ1-5; 9 bases fit TRBD1. There are 15 residues in the CDR3. Germline values: CDR1 LNHDA, CDR2 SQIVND (reference sequence). Losses at the gene ends were 6 bases for V and 2 bases for J; bases not matched to a gene: 5. CDR3 amino acids: CASSPGDRGNQPQHF. The CDR3 DNA sequence: TGTGCCAGTAGCCCAGGGGACAGGGGCAATCAGCCCCAGCATTTT.

There are a few counts of this clonotype. The chain carries TRBV3-1 and TRBJ2-7; 7 nucleotides align to TRBD2. Germline trimming cut 4 bases from V and 12 bases from J; bases unmatched to any gene: 9. The germline gives CDR1 LGHDT, CDR2 YNNKEL (reference sequence). This CDR3 has 12 amino acids. CDR3 DNA: TGTGCCAGCAGCCTGGGTGGGACTATTCTGTACTTC. It codes for CASSLGGTILYF.

The sample holds many counts of this clonotype. The chain links TRBV27 to TRBJ1-6; 8 positions match TRBD1. V was pared by 6 bases and J by 10 bases, with 11 bases of the junction left unmatched. Per the germline V gene, CDR1 is MNHEY and CDR2 is SMNVEV (reference sequence). The length of the CDR3 is 15 residues. As DNA, the CDR3 is TGTGCCAGCAGCTTCGGACAGGGTGGAAACTCACCCCTCCACTTT. Residues: CASSFGQGGNSPLHF.

The chain couples TRBV30 to TRBJ2-7; TRBD2 matches 8 bases. The V segment lost 2 bases and the J segment 3 bases; nucleotides outside the gene matches: 9. From germline, CDR1 is GTSNPN and CDR2 SVGIG (reference sequence). The CDR3 contains 15 residues. Here the CDR3 DNA reads TGTGCCTGGAGTATTCGATTAGCGGGGAACTACGAGCAGTACTTC. Translating gives CAWSIRLAGNYEQYF.